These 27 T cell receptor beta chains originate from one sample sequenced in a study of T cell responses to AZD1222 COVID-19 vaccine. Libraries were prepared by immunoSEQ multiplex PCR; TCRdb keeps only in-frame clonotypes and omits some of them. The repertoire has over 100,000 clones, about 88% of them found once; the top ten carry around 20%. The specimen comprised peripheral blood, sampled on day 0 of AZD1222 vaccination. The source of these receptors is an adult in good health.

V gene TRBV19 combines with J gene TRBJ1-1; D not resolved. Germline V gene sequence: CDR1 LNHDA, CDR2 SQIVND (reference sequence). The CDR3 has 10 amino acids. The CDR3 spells CATWATEAFF. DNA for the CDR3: TGTGCAACGTGGGCCACTGAAGCTTTCTTT.

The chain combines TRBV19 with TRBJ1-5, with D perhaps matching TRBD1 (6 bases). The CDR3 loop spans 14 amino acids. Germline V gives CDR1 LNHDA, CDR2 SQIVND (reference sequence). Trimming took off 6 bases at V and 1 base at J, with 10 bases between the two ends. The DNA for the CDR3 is TGTGCCAGTAGATGGACAGACAGCAATCAGCCCCAGCATTTT. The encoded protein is CASRWTDSNQPQHF. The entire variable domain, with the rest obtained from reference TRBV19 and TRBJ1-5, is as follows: DGGITQSPKYLFRKEGQNVTLSCEQNLNHDAMYWYRQDPGQGLRLIYYSQIVNDFQKGDIAEGYSVSREKKESFPLTVTSAQKNPTAFYLCASRWTDSNQPQHFGDGTRLSIL.

The CDR3 here is CAISGNGLAYTEAFF. CDR3 coding DNA: TGTGCCATCAGTGGTAACGGCCTCGCTTACACTGAAGCTTTCTTT. The V gene is TRBV10-3, the J gene TRBJ1-1; D is uncertain. The CDR3 extends over 15 amino acids. CDR1 and CDR2 (germline): ENHRY, SYGVKD. V lost 4 bases to trimming and J lost 3 bases, with 15 bases between them.

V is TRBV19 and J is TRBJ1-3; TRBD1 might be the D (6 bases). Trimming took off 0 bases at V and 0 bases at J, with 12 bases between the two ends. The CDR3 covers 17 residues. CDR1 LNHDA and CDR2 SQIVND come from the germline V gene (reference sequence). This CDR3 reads CASSIDYGQSSGNTIYF. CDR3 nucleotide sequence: TGTGCCAGTAGTATAGATTACGGACAGAGCTCTGGAAACACCATATATTTT.

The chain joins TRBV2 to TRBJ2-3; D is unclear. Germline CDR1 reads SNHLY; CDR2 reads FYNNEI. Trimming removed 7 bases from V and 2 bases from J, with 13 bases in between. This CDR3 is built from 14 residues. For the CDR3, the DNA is TGTGCCAGCAACGAGCTAGTTCTCACAGATACGCAGTATTTT. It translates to CASNELVLTDTQYF.

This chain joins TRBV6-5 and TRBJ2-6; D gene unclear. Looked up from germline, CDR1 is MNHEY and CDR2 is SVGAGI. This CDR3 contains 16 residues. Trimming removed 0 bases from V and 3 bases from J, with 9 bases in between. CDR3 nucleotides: TGTGCCAGCAGTTACTCGACAAATTTTGGGGCCAACGTCCTGACTTTC. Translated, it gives CASSYSTNFGANVLTF.

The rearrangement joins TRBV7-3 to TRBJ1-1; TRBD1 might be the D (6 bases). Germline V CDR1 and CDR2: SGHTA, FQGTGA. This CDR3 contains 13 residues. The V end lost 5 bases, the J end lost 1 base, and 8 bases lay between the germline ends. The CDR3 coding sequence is TGTGCCAGCAGCGGGGGCAGGAACACTGAAGCTTTCTTT. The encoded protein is CASSGGRNTEAFF.

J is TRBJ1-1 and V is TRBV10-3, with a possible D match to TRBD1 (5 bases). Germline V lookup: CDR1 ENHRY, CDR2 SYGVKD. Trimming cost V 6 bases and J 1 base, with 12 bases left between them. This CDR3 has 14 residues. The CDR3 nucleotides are TGTGCCATCAGGGGGGGGGAACAGAACACTGAAGCTTTCTTT. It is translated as CAIRGGEQNTEAFF.

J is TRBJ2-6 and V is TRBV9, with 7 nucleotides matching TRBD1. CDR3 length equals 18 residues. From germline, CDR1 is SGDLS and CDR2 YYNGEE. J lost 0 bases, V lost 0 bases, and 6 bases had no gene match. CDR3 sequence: CASSVAEQGHSGANVLTF. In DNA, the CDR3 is TGTGCCAGCAGCGTAGCGGAACAGGGGCACTCTGGGGCCAACGTCCTGACTTTC.

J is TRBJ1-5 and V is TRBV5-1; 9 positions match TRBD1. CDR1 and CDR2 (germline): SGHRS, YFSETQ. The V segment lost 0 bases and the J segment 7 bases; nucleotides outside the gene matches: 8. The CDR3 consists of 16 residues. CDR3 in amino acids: CASSLVGTGHGQPQHF. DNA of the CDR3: TGCGCCAGCAGCTTGGTAGGGACAGGGCACGGACAGCCCCAGCATTTT.

CDR3 protein: CASSLYWGSGEQFF. The CDR3 DNA sequence: TGCGCCAGCAGCTTGTATTGGGGGTCGGGGGAGCAGTTCTTC. The gene calls are TRBV5-1 and TRBJ2-1; either TRBD1 or TRBD2 may supply D (5 bases each). Trimming left V 1 base short and J 10 bases short, with 15 bases between. Germline V CDR1 and CDR2: SGHRS, YFSETQ. This CDR3 has 14 residues.

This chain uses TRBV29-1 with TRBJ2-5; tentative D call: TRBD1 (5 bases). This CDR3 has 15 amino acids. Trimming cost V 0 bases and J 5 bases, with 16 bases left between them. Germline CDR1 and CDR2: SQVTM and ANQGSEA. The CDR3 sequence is CSVEEGWGSGETQYF. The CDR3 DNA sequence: TGCAGCGTTGAAGAGGGGTGGGGCAGTGGGGAGACCCAGTACTTC.

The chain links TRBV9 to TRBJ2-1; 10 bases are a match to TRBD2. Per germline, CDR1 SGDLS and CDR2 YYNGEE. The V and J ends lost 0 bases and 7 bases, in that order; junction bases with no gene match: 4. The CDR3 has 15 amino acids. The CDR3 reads CASSVGAGGPNEQFF. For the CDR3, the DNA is TGTGCCAGCAGCGTAGGAGCGGGGGGGCCAAATGAGCAGTTCTTC.

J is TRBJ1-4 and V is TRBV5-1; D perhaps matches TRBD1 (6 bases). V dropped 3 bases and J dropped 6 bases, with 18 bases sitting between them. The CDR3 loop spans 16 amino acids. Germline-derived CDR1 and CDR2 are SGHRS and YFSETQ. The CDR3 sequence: CASSSTGTNIYEKLFF. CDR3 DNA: TGCGCCAGCAGCTCCACCGGGACAAACATCTATGAAAAACTGTTTTTT.

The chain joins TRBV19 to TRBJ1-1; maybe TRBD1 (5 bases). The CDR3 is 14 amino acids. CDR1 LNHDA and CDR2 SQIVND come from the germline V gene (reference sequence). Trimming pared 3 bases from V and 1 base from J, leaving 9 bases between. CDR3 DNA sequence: TGTGCCAGTAGTATTAAGGGGTGGAACACTGAAGCTTTCTTT. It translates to CASSIKGWNTEAFF.

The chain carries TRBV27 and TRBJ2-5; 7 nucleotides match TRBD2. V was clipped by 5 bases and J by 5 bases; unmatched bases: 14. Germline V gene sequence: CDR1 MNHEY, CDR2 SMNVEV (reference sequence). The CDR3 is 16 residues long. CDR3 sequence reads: CASSLWTSGGRETQYF. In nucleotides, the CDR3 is TGTGCCAGCAGTCTCTGGACTAGTGGGGGGAGGGAGACCCAGTACTTC.

CDR3 sequence: CASSQVRESAQPQHF. The CDR3 DNA reads TGCGCCAGCAGCCAAGTCAGGGAATCAGCGCAGCCCCAGCATTTT. V and J are TRBV4-1 and TRBJ1-5; D might be TRBD1 (5 bases). V was trimmed by 1 base and J by 7 bases, leaving 14 bases between them. This CDR3 has 15 amino acids. Germline V gives CDR1 MGHRA, CDR2 YSYEKL.

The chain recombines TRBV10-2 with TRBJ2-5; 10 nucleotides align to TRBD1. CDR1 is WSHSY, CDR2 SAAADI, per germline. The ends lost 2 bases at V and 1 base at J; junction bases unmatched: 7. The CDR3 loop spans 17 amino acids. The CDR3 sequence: CASSEIWDRGVQETQYF. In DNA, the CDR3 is TGCGCCAGCAGTGAGATTTGGGACAGGGGAGTCCAAGAGACCCAGTACTTC.

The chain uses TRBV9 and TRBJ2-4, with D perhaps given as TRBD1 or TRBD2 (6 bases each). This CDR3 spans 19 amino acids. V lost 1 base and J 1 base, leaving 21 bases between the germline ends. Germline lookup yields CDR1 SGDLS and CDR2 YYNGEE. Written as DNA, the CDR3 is TGTGCCAGCAGCGTATCCAGTGGGGGGCTCCGGCGCGCCAAAAACATTCAGTACTTC. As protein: CASSVSSGGLRRAKNIQYF.

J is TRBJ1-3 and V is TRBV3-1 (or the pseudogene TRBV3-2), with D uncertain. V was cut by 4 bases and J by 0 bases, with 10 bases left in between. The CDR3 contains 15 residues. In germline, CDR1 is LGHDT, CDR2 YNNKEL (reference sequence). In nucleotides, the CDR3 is TGTGCCAGCAGCCCCACGATGATCTCTGGAAACACCATATATTTT. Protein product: CASSPTMISGNTIYF.

This chain's CDR3 is CASSDGTGYYEQYF. Here the CDR3 DNA reads TGTGCCAGCAGTGATGGGACAGGATACTACGAGCAGTACTTC. This chain joins TRBV2 and TRBJ2-7; 8 positions match TRBD1. The CDR3 is made up of 14 amino acids. J was trimmed by 3 bases and V by 3 bases; bases with no gene match: 4. CDR1 and CDR2 (germline): SNHLY, FYNNEI.

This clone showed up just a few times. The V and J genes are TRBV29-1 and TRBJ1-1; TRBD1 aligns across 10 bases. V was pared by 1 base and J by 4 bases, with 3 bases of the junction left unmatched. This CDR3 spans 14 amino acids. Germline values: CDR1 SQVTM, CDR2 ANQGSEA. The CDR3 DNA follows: TGCAGCGTTGAAGGGGGACAGGGGCCCACTGAAGCTTTCTTT. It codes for CSVEGGQGPTEAFF.

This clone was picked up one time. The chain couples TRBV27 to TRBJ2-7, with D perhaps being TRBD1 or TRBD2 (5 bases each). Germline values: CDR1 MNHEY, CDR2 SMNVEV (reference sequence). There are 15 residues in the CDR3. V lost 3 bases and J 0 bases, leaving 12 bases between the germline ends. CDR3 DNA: TGTGCCAGCAGTTTGGCTGTCGGGGCCTCCTACGAGCAGTACTTC. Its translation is CASSLAVGASYEQYF.

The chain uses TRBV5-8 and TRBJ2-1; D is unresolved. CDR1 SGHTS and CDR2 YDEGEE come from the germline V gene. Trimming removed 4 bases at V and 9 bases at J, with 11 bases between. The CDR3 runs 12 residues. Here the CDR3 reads CASSPDRVEQFF. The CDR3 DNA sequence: TGTGCCAGCAGCCCTGATAGGGTTGAGCAGTTCTTC.

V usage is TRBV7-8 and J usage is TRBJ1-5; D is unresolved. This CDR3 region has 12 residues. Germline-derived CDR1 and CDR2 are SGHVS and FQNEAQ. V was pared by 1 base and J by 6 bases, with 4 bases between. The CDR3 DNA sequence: TGTGCCAGCAGCTTAGAGGCTCAGCCCCAGCATTTT. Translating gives CASSLEAQPQHF.

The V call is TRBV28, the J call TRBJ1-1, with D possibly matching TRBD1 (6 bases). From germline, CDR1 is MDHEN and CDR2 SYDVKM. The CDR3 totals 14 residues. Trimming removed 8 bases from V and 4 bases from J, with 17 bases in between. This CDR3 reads CASGQYRVGTEAFF. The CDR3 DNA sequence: TGTGCCAGCGGCCAATACAGGGTCGGCACTGAAGCTTTCTTT.

The CDR3 reads CASSQGGYTQYF. The CDR3 bases are TGTGCCAGCAGTCAAGGGGGATATACGCAGTATTTT. V is TRBV12-3 or TRBV12-4 and J is TRBJ2-3; D perhaps matches TRBD1 (6 bases). This CDR3 comprises 12 residues. The ends were cut back, 5 bases at V and 7 bases at J, with 10 bases in the middle.